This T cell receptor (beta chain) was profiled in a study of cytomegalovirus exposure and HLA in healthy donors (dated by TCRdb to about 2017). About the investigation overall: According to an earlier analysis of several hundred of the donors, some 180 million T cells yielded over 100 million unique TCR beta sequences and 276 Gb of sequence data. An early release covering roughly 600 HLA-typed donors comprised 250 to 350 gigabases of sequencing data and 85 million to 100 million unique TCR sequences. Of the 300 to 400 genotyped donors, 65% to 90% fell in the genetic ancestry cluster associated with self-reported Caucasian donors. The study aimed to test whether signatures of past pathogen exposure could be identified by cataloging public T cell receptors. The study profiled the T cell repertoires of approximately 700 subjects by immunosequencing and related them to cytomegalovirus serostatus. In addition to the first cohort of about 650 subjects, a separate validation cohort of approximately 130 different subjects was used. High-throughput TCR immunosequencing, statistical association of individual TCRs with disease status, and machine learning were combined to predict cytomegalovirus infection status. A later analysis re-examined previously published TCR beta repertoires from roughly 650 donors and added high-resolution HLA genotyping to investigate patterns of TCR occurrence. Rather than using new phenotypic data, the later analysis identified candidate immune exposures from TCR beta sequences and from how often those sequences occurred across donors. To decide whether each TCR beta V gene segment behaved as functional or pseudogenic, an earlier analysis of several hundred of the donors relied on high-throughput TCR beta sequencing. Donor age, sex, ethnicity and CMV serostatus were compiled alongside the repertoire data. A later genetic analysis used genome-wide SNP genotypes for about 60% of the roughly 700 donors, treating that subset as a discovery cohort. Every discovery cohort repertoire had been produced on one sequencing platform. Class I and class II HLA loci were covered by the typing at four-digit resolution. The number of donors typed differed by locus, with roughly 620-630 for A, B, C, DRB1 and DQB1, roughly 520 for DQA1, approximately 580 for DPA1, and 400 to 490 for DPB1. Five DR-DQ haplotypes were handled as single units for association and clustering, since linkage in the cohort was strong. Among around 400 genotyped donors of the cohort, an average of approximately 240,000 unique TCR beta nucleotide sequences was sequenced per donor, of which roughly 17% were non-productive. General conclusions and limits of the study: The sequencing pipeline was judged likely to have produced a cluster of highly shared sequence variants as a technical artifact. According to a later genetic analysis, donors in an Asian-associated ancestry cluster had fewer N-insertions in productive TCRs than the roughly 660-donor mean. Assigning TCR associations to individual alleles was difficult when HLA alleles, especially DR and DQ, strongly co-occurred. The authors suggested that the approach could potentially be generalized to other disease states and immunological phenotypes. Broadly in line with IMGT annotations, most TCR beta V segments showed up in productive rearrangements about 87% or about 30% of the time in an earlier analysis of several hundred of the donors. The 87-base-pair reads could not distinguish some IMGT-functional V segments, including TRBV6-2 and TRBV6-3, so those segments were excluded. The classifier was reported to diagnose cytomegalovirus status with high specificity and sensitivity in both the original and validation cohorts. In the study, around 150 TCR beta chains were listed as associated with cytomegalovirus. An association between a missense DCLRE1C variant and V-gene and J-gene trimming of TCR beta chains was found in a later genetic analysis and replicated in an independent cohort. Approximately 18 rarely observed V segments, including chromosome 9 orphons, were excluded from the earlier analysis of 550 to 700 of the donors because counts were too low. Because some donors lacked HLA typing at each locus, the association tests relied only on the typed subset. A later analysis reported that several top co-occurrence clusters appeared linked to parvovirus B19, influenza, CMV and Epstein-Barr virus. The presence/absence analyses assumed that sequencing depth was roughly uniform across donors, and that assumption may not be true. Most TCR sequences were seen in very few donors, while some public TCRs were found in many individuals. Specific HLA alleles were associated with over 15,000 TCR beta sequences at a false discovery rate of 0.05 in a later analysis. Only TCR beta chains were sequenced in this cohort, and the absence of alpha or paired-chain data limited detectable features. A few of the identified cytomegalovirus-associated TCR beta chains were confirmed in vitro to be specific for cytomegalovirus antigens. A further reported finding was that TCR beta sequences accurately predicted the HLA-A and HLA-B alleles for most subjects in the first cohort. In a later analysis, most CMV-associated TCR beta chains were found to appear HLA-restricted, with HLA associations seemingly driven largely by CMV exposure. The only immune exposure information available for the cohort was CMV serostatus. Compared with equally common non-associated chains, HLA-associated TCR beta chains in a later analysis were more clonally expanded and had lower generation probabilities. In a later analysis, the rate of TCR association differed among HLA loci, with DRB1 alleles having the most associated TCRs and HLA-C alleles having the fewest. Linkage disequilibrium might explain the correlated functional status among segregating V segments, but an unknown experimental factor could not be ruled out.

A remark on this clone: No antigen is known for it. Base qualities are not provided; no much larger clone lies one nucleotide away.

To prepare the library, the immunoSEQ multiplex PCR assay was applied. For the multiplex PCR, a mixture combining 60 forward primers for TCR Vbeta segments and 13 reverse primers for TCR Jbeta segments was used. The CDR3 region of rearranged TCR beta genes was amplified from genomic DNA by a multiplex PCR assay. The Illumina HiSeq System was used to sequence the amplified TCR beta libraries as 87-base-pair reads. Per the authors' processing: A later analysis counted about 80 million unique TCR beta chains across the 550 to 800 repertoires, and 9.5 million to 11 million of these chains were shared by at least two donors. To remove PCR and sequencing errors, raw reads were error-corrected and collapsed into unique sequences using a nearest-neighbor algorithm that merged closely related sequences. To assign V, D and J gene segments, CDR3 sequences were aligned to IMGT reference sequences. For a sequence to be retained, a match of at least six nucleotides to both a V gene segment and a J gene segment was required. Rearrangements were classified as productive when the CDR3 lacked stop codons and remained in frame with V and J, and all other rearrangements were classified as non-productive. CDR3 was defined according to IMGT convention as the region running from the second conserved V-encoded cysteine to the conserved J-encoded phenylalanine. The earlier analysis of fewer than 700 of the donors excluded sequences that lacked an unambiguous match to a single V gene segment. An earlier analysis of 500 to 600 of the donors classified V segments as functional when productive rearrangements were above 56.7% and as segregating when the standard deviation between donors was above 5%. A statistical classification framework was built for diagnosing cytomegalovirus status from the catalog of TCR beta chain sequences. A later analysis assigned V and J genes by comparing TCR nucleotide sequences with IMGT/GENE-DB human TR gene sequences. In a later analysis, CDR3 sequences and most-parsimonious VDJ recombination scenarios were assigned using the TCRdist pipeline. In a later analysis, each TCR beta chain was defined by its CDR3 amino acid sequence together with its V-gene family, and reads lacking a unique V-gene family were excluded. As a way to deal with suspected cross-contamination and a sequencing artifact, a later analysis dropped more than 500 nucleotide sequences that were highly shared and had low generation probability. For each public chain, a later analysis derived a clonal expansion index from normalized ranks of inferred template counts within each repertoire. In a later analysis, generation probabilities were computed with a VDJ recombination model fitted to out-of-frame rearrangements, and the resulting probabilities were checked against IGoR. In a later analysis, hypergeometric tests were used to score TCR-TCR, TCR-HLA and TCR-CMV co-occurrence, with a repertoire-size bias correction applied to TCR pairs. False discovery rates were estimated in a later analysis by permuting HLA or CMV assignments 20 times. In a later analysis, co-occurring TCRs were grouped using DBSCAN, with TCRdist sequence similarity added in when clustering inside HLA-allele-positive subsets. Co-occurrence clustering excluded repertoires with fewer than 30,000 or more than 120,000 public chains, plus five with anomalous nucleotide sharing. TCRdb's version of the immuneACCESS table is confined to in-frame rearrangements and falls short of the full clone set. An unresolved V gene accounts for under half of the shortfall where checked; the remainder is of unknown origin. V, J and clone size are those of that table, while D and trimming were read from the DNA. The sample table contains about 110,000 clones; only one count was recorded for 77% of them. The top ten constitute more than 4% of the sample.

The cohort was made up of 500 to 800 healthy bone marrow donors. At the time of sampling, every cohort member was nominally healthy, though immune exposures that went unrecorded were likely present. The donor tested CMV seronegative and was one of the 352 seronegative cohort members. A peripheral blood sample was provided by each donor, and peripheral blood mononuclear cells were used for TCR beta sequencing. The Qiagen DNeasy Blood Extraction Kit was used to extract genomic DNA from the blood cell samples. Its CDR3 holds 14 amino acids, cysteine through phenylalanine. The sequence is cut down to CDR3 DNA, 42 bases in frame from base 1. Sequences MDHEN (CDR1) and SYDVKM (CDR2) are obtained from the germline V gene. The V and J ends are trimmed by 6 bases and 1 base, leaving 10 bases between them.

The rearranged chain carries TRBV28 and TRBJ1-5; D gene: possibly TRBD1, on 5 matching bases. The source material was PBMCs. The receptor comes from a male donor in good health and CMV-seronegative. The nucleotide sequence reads TGTGCCAGCAGGACAGACTTAAGCAATCAGCCCCAGCATTTT. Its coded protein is CASRTDLSNQPQHF.